One T cell receptor (beta chain) is described in this entry. It lacks a known antigen. No much larger clone exists at a distance of one base, and base qualities are not known. RNA was extracted using the RNeasy kit, and roughly 0.5 to 1 microgram was reverse transcribed with random hexamers. The immunoSEQ multiplex PCR assay, which covers 54 Vbeta and 13 Jbeta segments, was used to amplify TCR beta CDR3 regions. PCR amplification bias was corrected using a synthetic template baseline for primer optimization and computational correction. The authors processed their data as follows. Reads were annotated to V, D and J genes per IMGT and analyzed with immunoSEQ Analyzer, keeping only productive sequences. Clonality was calculated as one minus the Shannon entropy normalized by log2 of the number of productive unique sequences. Public and private clones were assessed among the 100 most prevalent clones of each patient and control. A clone was defined as Susac-specific if it was absent from the healthy and MS cohorts, from over a thousand published viral clones and from other ImmuneACCESS disease sequences. TCRdb reprocessing: public reads trimmed at Q25 with fastp, clones called with MiXCR, in-frame beta chains kept. Every entry covers one CDR3 protein and lists the most common genes and DNA from its rows. Clone size and V and J calls follow TCRdb, not the original study. This sample is represented by some 170,000 distinct CDR3 sequences; approximately 92% of them were singletons. The ten largest account for 0.13% of the sample.

The data were taken from a study of CD8 T cells in Susac syndrome (dated by TCRdb to the late 2010s). Broadly, across the study: The study used repertoire sequencing to test whether antigen drove CD8+ T cell activation and differentiation in Susac syndrome. The investigation overall reported the following: The TCR sequencing and HLA analysis was acknowledged to have included a relatively small number of individuals.

Peripheral blood CD8+ and CD4+ T cells from healthy donors, Susac syndrome patients and multiple sclerosis patients were profiled using high-throughput TCR beta sequencing. Healthy donors were age- and sex-matched controls. Bulk CD8+ and CD4+ T cells were purified magnetically by negative isolation, whereas CD8+ TEMRA cells were enriched by FACS. Blood was collected in EDTA tubes and processed within 24 hours, with PBMCs isolated through density gradient centrifugation. PBMCs destined for TCR sequencing were cryopreserved in liquid nitrogen and later thawed in a 37 °C water bath. The sorted or isolated CD4+, CD8+ and CD8+ TEMRA cells reached a purity of at least 90%. Sequences SGHDT (CDR1) and YYEEEE (CDR2) are obtained from the germline V gene. Including cysteine and phenylalanine, the CDR3 has 14 amino acids. Only the CDR3 DNA stays, 42 bases, in frame from base 1. Trimming takes 4 bases from V and 3 bases from J, and the germline ends sit 11 bases apart.

The sequence was collected from a human donor in good health. Sequenced input: CD4+ T cells from PBMCs. In this chain, TRBV5-6 is recombined with TRBJ2-1; no D gene can be assigned with confidence. The CDR3 in this case is CASSVRGIYNEQFF. The DNA sequence is as follows: TGTGCCAGCAGCGTGCGCGGAATCTACAATGAGCAGTTCTTC.